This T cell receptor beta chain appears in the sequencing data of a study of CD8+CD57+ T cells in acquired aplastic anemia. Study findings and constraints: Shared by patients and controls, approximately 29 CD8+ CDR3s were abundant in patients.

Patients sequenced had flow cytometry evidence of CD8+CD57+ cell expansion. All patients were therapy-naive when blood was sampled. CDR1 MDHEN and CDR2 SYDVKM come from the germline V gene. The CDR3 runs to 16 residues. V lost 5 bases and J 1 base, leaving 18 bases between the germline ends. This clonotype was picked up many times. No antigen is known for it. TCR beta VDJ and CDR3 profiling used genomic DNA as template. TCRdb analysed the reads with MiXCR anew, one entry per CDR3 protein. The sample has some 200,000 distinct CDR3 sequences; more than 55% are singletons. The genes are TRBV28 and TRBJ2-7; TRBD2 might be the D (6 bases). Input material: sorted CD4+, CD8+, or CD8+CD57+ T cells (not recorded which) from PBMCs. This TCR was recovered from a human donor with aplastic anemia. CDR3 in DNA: TGTGCCAGCAGTACGCCCGGAGGCGCGGGGTCCTACGAGCAGTACTTC. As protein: CASSTPGGAGSYEQYF.